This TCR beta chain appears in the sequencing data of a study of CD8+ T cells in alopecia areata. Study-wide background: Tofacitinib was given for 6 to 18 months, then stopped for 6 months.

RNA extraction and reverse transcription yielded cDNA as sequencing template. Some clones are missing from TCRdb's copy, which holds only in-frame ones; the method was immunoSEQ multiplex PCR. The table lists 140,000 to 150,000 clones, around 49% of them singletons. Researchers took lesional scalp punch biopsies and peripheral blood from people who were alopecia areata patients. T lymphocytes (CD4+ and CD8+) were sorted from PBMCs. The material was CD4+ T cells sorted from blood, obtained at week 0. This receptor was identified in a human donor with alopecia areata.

CDR3 nucleotide sequence: TGTGCCAGCAGCTCCTACTGGACTAGCGGCACATCCTACGAGCAGTACTTC. Translated: CASSSYWTSGTSYEQYF. The V call is TRBV7-9, the J call TRBJ2-7, with TRBD2 matching 10 bases. CDR1 is SEHNR and CDR2 is FQNEAQ in the germline V gene (reference sequence). This CDR3 has 17 amino acids. J gave up 1 base and V 4 bases, and 10 bases lay outside the gene matches.